This TCR beta chain was documented in a study of metastatic and nonmetastatic thyroid tumors. TCRdb re-analyzed the PCR reads using MiXCR. The sample includes 35,000 to 45,000 clones, around 10% of them seen just once. Thyroid surgery was preceded by no treatment in any patient. Germline trimming cut 7 bases from V and 4 bases from J; bases unmatched to any gene: 5. The CDR3 is made up of 14 amino acids. This clone was counted many times. The sample consisted of blood. The TCR comes from a male donor with papillary thyroid cancer or a benign thyroid nodule (not recorded which). Some clones in this sample may be carry-over from other donors' samples. The chain has TRBV12-3 or TRBV12-4 and TRBJ2-1; 9 bases match TRBD2. The CDR3 coding sequence is TGTGCCAGCACCATAGCGGGAGCGTACAATGAGCAGTTCTTC. Protein sequence: CASTIAGAYNEQFF.